Below are 28 T cell receptor beta chains sequenced from a single sample in a study of OX40 agonist ivuxolimab in advanced cancers. Profiling relied on immunoSEQ multiplex PCR, and the TCRdb table lists in-frame clones only, not all of them. There are tens of thousands of clones in the sample; approximately 80% occur only once, and about 0.4% lies in the top ten. The sequences come from CD4+ or CD8+ T cells sorted from blood, collected in a trial of the OX40 agonist ivuxolimab. The receptors stem from an adult with an advanced solid tumor such as melanoma, head and neck, liver or kidney cancer.

The chain uses TRBV19 and TRBJ2-3; either TRBD1 or TRBD2 may fit D (5 bases each). V was trimmed by 5 bases and J by 0 bases, leaving 18 bases between them. Germline-derived CDR1 and CDR2 are LNHDA and SQIVND (reference sequence). The length of the CDR3 is 17 residues. CDR3 nucleotide sequence: TGTGCCAGTAGTTCGAGGGGCGTCAAATCTAGCACAGATACGCAGTATTTT. Its protein is CASSSRGVKSSTDTQYF. The full variable domain, with the rest looked up from reference TRBV19 and TRBJ2-3, is DGGITQSPKYLFRKEGQNVTLSCEQNLNHDAMYWYRQDPGQGLRLIYYSQIVNDFQKGDIAEGYSVSREKKESFPLTVTSAQKNPTAFYLCASSSRGVKSSTDTQYFGPGTRLTVL.

This chain links TRBV12-5 with TRBJ1-2; tentative D call: TRBD1 (5 bases). This CDR3 is 13 amino acids long. Trimming pared 5 bases from V and 8 bases from J, leaving 15 bases between. The germline CDR1 and CDR2 sequences are LGHNT and FRNRAP. CDR3 protein: CASGGIPRGGYTF. The CDR3 DNA is TGTGCTAGTGGTGGCATACCTCGGGGGGGCTACACCTTC.

As for this clone: The sample holds other DNA sequences that translate to the same CDR3. The rearrangement joins TRBV11-3 to TRBJ2-1, with D possibly matching TRBD1 (5 bases). V lost 1 base and J lost 4, with 11 bases in between. The CDR3 consists of 15 residues. The germline V gene encodes CDR1 SGHNT and CDR2 YENEEA. The CDR3 reads CASSLGQGSYNEQFF. CDR3 nucleotides: TGTGCCAGCAGCTTAGGGCAGGGCTCGTACAATGAGCAGTTCTTC.

The rearrangement joins TRBV7-8 to TRBJ2-7, with 8 bases that match TRBD1. The CDR3 loop spans 14 amino acids. Germline loops: CDR1 SGHVS, CDR2 FQNEAQ. J lost 3 bases, V lost 5 bases, and 6 bases had no gene match. This CDR3 is CASSNAGTGYEQYV. DNA of the CDR3: TGTGCCAGCAGCAACGCCGGGACAGGCTACGAGCAGTACGTC.

This chain joins TRBV7-2 and TRBJ2-5; D gene ambiguous. The J call is in doubt because the DNA end fits TRBJ2-7 better. The CDR3 length is 12 residues. Per the germline V gene, CDR1 is SGHTA and CDR2 is FQGNSA. The DNA of the CDR3 is TGTGCCAGCAGCTTAGTGCCCTACGAGCAGTACTTC. Protein: CASSLVPYEQYF.

CDR3 in DNA: TGTGCCAGCAGTGAAGACGGGCGCAAAACCGATGAGCAGTTCTTC. This sequence encodes CASSEDGRKTDEQFF. The chain uses TRBV2 and TRBJ2-1, with unresolved D. The germline V and J ends were trimmed by 1 base and 8 bases, with 15 bases remaining between them. The CDR3 runs to 15 residues. Germline V CDR1 and CDR2: SNHLY, FYNNEI.

The V call is TRBV5-1, the J call TRBJ2-2; D may be TRBD1 or TRBD2 (5 bases each). V was cut by 1 base and J by 4 bases, with 11 bases left in between. CDR1 SGHRS and CDR2 YFSETQ come from the germline V gene. The CDR3 covers 15 residues. CDR3 DNA: TGCGCCAGCAGCTTGCAAGCAGGGACCACCGGGGAGCTGTTTTTT. This codes for CASSLQAGTTGELFF.

V and J are TRBV5-6 and TRBJ2-2; the D is unclear. The germline V and J ends were trimmed by 0 bases and 4 bases, with 7 bases remaining between them. Germline V CDR1 and CDR2: SGHDT, YYEEEE. The CDR3 is made up of 14 amino acids. CDR3 in amino acids: CASSLAVLTGELFF. The CDR3 DNA sequence: TGTGCCAGCAGCTTGGCGGTTCTCACCGGGGAGCTGTTTTTT.

V gene TRBV18 combines with J gene TRBJ1-5, with D hard to call. V gave up 1 base and J gave up 2 bases, with 6 bases separating them. Germline CDR1 reads KGHSH; CDR2 reads LQKENI. The CDR3 totals 14 residues. The CDR3 is CASSPQRGNQPQHF. The CDR3 DNA sequence: TGTGCCAGCTCACCACAAAGAGGCAATCAGCCCCAGCATTTT.

This rearrangement joins TRBV19 to TRBJ1-5; D ambiguous. Deletions cut 3 bases from V and 0 bases from J, with 6 bases between. The CDR3 is 14 residues long. The germline gives CDR1 LNHDA, CDR2 SQIVND (reference sequence). The CDR3 reads CASSMGNSNQPQHF. DNA of the CDR3: TGTGCCAGTAGTATGGGTAATAGCAATCAGCCCCAGCATTTT.

The rearrangement uses TRBV4-2 and TRBJ1-4; D is perhaps TRBD1 (5 bases). V lost 0 bases to trimming and J lost 5 bases, with 19 bases between them. CDR1 LGHNA and CDR2 YNFKEQ come from the germline V gene. The CDR3 totals 18 residues. The CDR3 loop is CASSQDRASLGGNEKLFF. The CDR3 DNA reads as TGTGCCAGCAGCCAAGACAGGGCCTCCCTTGGGGGAAATGAAAAACTGTTTTTT.

The chain links TRBV5-1 to TRBJ2-1, with D possibly being TRBD2 (5 bases). Per the germline V gene, CDR1 is SGHRS and CDR2 is YFSETQ. Between the trimmed V and J ends, which lost 0 bases and 5 bases, there was a span of 15 bases. The CDR3 has 16 amino acids. The CDR3 loop is CASSLEGRGSNNEQFF. The DNA for the CDR3 is TGCGCCAGCAGCTTGGAAGGTCGGGGTTCGAACAATGAGCAGTTCTTC.

CDR3 region: CASSVSGRVYNEQFF. The DNA for the CDR3 is TGTGCCAGCAGCGTTAGCGGGAGAGTCTACAATGAGCAGTTCTTC. The V call is TRBV7-2, the J call TRBJ2-1; 9 nucleotides align to TRBD2. J gave up 3 bases and V 5 bases, and 5 bases lay outside the gene matches. The germline gives CDR1 SGHTA, CDR2 FQGNSA. CDR3 length: 15 residues.

This chain connects TRBV20-1 to TRBJ2-7; a possible D gene is TRBD1 (6 bases). CDR1 is DFQATT, CDR2 SNEGSKA, per germline (reference sequence). CDR3 size: 10 residues. With 6 bases removed from V and 5 bases from J, the gap between germline ends came to 8 bases. CDR3 amino acids: CSAGAHEQYF. The CDR3 DNA reads as TGCAGTGCGGGGGCACACGAGCAGTACTTC.

The J gene is TRBJ1-2, the V gene TRBV28; 9 bases align to TRBD1. After removal of 6 bases from V and 8 bases from J, the junction contained 7 bases not matched to a gene. Germline V gene sequence: CDR1 MDHEN, CDR2 SYDVKM. CDR3 length: 13 amino acids. The CDR3 here is CASRTDRGGGYTF. DNA of the CDR3: TGTGCCAGCAGGACGGACAGGGGAGGGGGCTACACCTTC.

The chain recombines TRBV5-1 with TRBJ2-2; possibly TRBD1 or TRBD2 for D (7 bases each). The CDR3 totals 16 residues. V was pared by 5 bases and J by 0 bases, with 14 bases between. Germline lookup yields CDR1 SGHRS and CDR2 YFSETQ. CDR3: CASRKAGQSNTGELFF. Here the CDR3 DNA reads TGCGCCAGCAGAAAAGCGGGACAGTCGAACACCGGGGAGCTGTTTTTT. The whole variable domain, remainder taken from reference TRBV5-1 and TRBJ2-2, is KAGVTQTPRYLIKTRGQQVTLSCSPISGHRSVSWYQQTPGQGLQFLFEYFSETQRNKGNFPGRFSGRQFSNSRSEMNVSTLELGDSALYLCASRKAGQSNTGELFFGEGSRLTVL.

This clone has just one count. The gene calls are TRBV7-2 and TRBJ1-2, with D hard to call. The V end lost 1 base, the J end lost 0 bases, and 12 bases lay between the germline ends. Germline CDR1 is SGHTA and CDR2 is FQGNSA. The CDR3 is 16 amino acids. The CDR3 region has the DNA TGTGCCAGCAGCTTAGAGGGTAGCAGGCCTAACTATGGCTACACCTTC. Its protein product is CASSLEGSRPNYGYTF.

In its sample, this clone was seen once. The rearrangement links TRBV5-1 to TRBJ2-1; D not resolved. CDR1 is SGHRS and CDR2 is YFSETQ in the germline V gene. The CDR3 runs to 12 residues. The germline V and J ends were trimmed by 0 bases and 7 bases, with 5 bases remaining between them. The DNA of the CDR3 is TGCGCCAGCAGCTTGGTCGCGAATGAGCAGTTCTTC. It specifies CASSLVANEQFF.

The chain links TRBV10-3 to TRBJ1-1, with TRBD1 matching 8 bases. The CDR3 is 16 residues long. V was pared by 5 bases and J by 0 bases, with 8 bases of the junction left unmatched. Germline CDR1 and CDR2: ENHRY and SYGVKD. The CDR3: CAISPRTGSVNTEAFF. CDR3 bases: TGTGCCATCAGTCCCAGGACAGGGTCTGTGAACACTGAAGCTTTCTTT.

This chain links TRBV7-3 with TRBJ1-1; no clear D. The CDR3 length is 14 residues. V was clipped by 5 bases and J by 4 bases, with 14 bases between them. Germline-derived CDR1 and CDR2 are SGHTA and FQGTGA. This chain's CDR3 is CASSMAPWPTEAFF. The CDR3 DNA sequence: TGTGCCAGCAGCATGGCCCCCTGGCCCACTGAAGCTTTCTTT.

This clone was detected only a few times. The genes are TRBV27 and TRBJ1-6, with no clear D. Trimming took off 2 bases at V and 5 bases at J, with 10 bases between the two ends. The germline V gene encodes CDR1 MNHEY and CDR2 SMNVEV (reference sequence). The CDR3 loop spans 15 amino acids. CDR3 amino acids: CASSLKGRDNSPLHF. CDR3 coding DNA: TGTGCCAGCAGTTTAAAGGGAAGGGATAATTCACCCCTCCACTTT.

The chain couples TRBV6-6 to TRBJ1-2, with D possibly being TRBD1 (5 bases). Germline V gene sequence: CDR1 MNHNY, CDR2 SVGAGI (reference sequence). Trimming pared 6 bases from V and 4 bases from J, leaving 12 bases between. The CDR3 totals 13 residues. The DNA of the CDR3 is TGTGCCAGCAGCCTGGGACGGACCTATGGCTACACCTTC. Its translation: CASSLGRTYGYTF.

J is TRBJ1-5 and V is TRBV6-4; D is undetermined. The CDR3 loop spans 18 amino acids. Germline loops: CDR1 MRHNA, CDR2 SNTAGT. Deletions cut 7 bases from V and 0 bases from J, with 22 bases between. CDR3 DNA sequence: TGTGCCAGCACCCATACCGAGGACGGGCGGAATAGCAATCAGCCCCAGCATTTT. It encodes CASTHTEDGRNSNQPQHF.

The rearrangement uses TRBV6-4 and TRBJ2-5; TRBD2 aligns across 7 bases. J lost 2 bases, V lost 3 bases, and 6 bases had no gene match. CDR1 and CDR2 (germline): MRHNA, SNTAGT. This CDR3 comprises 15 residues. The CDR3 is CASSEGPGLQETQYF. In DNA form, the CDR3 reads TGTGCCAGCAGTGAGGGACCGGGACTACAAGAGACCCAGTACTTC.

The chain carries TRBV28 and TRBJ2-2; TRBD1 matches at 8 bases. J was trimmed by 2 bases and V by 6 bases; bases with no gene match: 8. In germline, CDR1 is MDHEN, CDR2 SYDVKM. The CDR3 has 16 amino acids. For the CDR3, the DNA is TGTGCCAGCAGCCATGACAGGGGCTTTAACACCGGGGAGCTGTTTTTT. Residues: CASSHDRGFNTGELFF. Filled out from reference TRBV28 and TRBJ2-2, the complete variable domain reads DVKVTQSSRYLVKRTGEKVFLECVQDMDHENMFWYRQDPGLGLRLIYFSYDVKMKEKGDIPEGYSVSREKKERFSLILESASTNQTSMYLCASSHDRGFNTGELFFGEGSRLTVL.

CDR3 in DNA: TGTGCCGCGTTAGGGGCCTGGCACAATGGCTACACCTTC. It yields the protein CAALGAWHNGYTF. The chain joins TRBV6-5 to TRBJ1-2; D may be TRBD1 (5 bases). The germline CDR1 and CDR2 sequences are MNHEY and SVGAGI. The CDR3 has 13 amino acids. V lost 11 bases, J lost 6 bases, and 19 bases lay in between.

The chain is built from TRBV2 and TRBJ1-3, with 7 bases aligning to TRBD1. The CDR3 is 17 residues long. Germline CDR1 is SNHLY and CDR2 is FYNNEI. V lost 6 bases to trimming and J lost 6 bases; unmatched junction nucleotides: 17. For the CDR3, the DNA is TGTGCCAGCAGCGACAGGGTTAGGGGACACCTTTTAAACACCATATATTTT. As protein: CASSDRVRGHLLNTIYF.

The chain uses TRBV19 and TRBJ1-1; possible D gene TRBD1, 5 bases. V was trimmed by 7 bases and J by 4 bases, leaving 16 bases between them. Germline assignment: CDR1 LNHDA and CDR2 SQIVND (reference sequence). The CDR3 length is 14 residues. DNA of the CDR3: TGTGCCAGTATGAGGAGGGGCCCTGGCACTGAAGCTTTCTTT. Protein sequence: CASMRRGPGTEAFF.